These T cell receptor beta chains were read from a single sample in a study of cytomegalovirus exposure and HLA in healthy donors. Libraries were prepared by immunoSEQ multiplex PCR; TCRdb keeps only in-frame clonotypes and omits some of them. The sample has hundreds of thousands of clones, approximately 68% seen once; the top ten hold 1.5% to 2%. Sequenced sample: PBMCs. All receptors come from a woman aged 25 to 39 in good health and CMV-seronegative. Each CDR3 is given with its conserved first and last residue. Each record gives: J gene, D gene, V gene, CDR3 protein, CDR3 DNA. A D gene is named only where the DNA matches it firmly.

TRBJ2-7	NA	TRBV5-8	CASSPQPESSYEQYF	TGTGCCAGCAGCCCACAGCCAGAGAGCTCCTACGAGCAGTACTTC
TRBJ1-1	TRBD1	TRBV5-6	CASSPETGGWDTEAFF	TGTGCCAGCAGCCCGGAGACAGGGGGTTGGGACACTGAAGCTTTCTTT
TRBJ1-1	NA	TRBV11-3	CASSLGAPNTEAFF	TGTGCCAGCAGCTTAGGGGCACCCAACACTGAAGCTTTCTTT
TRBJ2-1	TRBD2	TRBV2	CASSGGGLAGGNEQFF	TGTGCCAGCAGTGGCGGGGGACTAGCGGGGGGGAATGAGCAGTTCTTC
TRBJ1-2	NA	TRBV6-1	CASSEIRGGYGYTF	TGTGCCAGCAGTGAAATCAGGGGCGGCTATGGCTACACCTTC
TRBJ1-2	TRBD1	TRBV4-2	CASSQAGQGRDYGYTF	TGTGCCAGCAGCCAAGCTGGACAGGGCAGGGACTATGGCTACACCTTC
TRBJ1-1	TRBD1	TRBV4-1	CASSLGDRATEAFF	TGCGCCAGCAGCCTCGGGGACAGGGCCACTGAAGCTTTCTTT
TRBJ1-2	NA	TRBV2	CASSAQTVNYGYTF	TGTGCCAGCAGTGCACAGACGGTTAACTATGGCTACACCTTC
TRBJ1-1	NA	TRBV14	CASSPRGLNTEAFF	TGTGCCAGCAGCCCTAGGGGTTTGAACACTGAAGCTTTCTTT
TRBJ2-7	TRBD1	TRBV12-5	CASGIRDRVLYEQYF	TGTGCTAGTGGTATCCGGGACAGGGTATTGTACGAGCAGTACTTC